The clone carrying this T cell receptor beta chain was seen repeatedly, ten times or more. This entry is derived from a study of T-cell memory formation after mild COVID-19. Germline CDR1 SEHNR, CDR2 FQNEAQ (reference sequence). With V trimmed by 4 bases and J by 2 bases, 2 bases remained unmatched. The CDR3 runs to 14 residues. TCRdb fed the 5' RACE reads into MiXCR, producing one record per CDR3 protein. The table lists around 420,000 distinct CDR3 sequences, more than 20% of them singletons. The sequenced sample was PBMCs or a T cell subset sorted from them (not recorded which). The clonotype originates from an adult woman who had mild COVID-19 (a few samples of this study predate the infection). Cell type and time point are not known. V is TRBV7-9 and J is TRBJ2-7; 10 bases line up with TRBD1. CDR3 DNA sequence: TGTGCCAGCAGCTCCGGGACAGGGGCCTACGAGCAGTACTTC. This gives the protein CASSSGTGAYEQYF.